Shown below are 12 T cell receptor beta chains from a single sample sequenced in a study of CD8+CD57+ T cells in acquired aplastic anemia. CD8+CD57+ cell expansion, shown by flow cytometry, had occurred in the patients selected for sequencing. Both TCR beta VDJ combination and CDR3 sequence profiling were carried out. Genomic DNA was the template for this profiling. TCRdb ran MiXCR on the reads and lists one entry per CDR3 protein. The sample records 120,000 or so distinct CDR3 sequences, 45% to 60% being singletons. Sequencing was carried out using sorted CD4+, CD8+, or CD8+CD57+ T cells (not recorded which) from PBMCs. These receptors all stem from a human donor with aplastic anemia.

This clonotype was observed a few times. The rearrangement joins TRBV19 to TRBJ2-3; 7 bases map to TRBD1. The CDR3 runs to 14 residues. V shed 8 bases, J shed 1 base, and the junction held 6 bases outside the gene matches. The germline V gene has CDR1 LNHDA and CDR2 SQIVND (reference sequence). The CDR3 sequence: CASSDQGGTDTQYF. For the CDR3, the DNA is TGTGCCAGTTCGGACCAGGGGGGCACAGATACGCAGTATTTT.

This clonotype came up many times. This chain uses TRBV11-1 with TRBJ1-6, with D tentatively TRBD1 (5 bases). The CDR3 spans 19 residues. Germline loops: CDR1 SGHAT, CDR2 FQDESV (reference sequence). V lost 5 bases and J lost 9, with 29 bases in between. DNA for the CDR3: TGTGCCAGCAGCCCAGGCAGTGCGCATGGGCAGGGAGGTGGTTCACCCCTCCACTTT. Translation gives CASSPGSAHGQGGGSPLHF.

The V call is TRBV12-3 or TRBV12-4, the J call TRBJ2-7; D might be TRBD1 or TRBD2, each matching 5 bases. Deletions cut 6 bases from V and 5 bases from J, with 23 bases between. The CDR3 is made up of 16 amino acids. The DNA for the CDR3 is TGTGCCAGCAGCCAGGAAAGGACATCGGGGTTCAACGAGCAGTACTTC. The encoded protein is CASSQERTSGFNEQYF.

The chain couples TRBV10-2 to TRBJ2-7, with D maybe TRBD1 (6 bases). CDR3 length equals 14 residues. V lost 4 bases to trimming and J lost 6 bases, with 16 bases between them. The V gene's germline CDR1 is WSHSY and CDR2 SAAADI. CDR3: CASSVIAIRGEQYF. The CDR3 DNA reads TGCGCCAGCAGTGTGATAGCGATCAGGGGCGAGCAGTACTTC.

The rearrangement uses TRBV10-3 and TRBJ1-2; maybe TRBD1 (5 bases). V lost 2 bases, J lost 3 bases, and 16 bases lay in between. Germline values: CDR1 ENHRY, CDR2 SYGVKD. The CDR3 is 16 amino acids. Here the CDR3 reads CAISEPRTPGDYGYTF. Here the CDR3 DNA reads TGTGCCATCAGTGAGCCCCGGACACCGGGGGACTATGGCTACACCTTC.

This clonotype was observed many times. As DNA, the CDR3 is TGTGCCAGTAGTATCACGGGAGATACGCAGTATTTT. Translated: CASSITGDTQYF. The chain has TRBV19 and TRBJ2-3; D not certain. This CDR3 has 12 residues. Per the germline V gene, CDR1 is LNHDA and CDR2 is SQIVND (reference sequence). V shed 3 bases and J shed 5 bases, with 6 bases lying between them.

The rearrangement joins TRBV20-1 to TRBJ1-1, with TRBD1 as a possible D gene (6 bases). Germline values: CDR1 DFQATT, CDR2 SNEGSKA (reference sequence). The CDR3 covers 15 residues. The ends were cut back, 6 bases at V and 1 base at J, with 18 bases in the middle. This chain's CDR3 is CSAQDRSAPNTEAFF. The CDR3 DNA is TGCAGTGCCCAAGACAGGTCGGCACCGAACACTGAAGCTTTCTTT.

V gene TRBV20-1 combines with J gene TRBJ2-1, with D maybe TRBD2 (6 bases). CDR3 length: 16 amino acids. CDR1 and CDR2 (germline): DFQATT, SNEGSKA (reference sequence). V was trimmed by 6 bases and J by 1 base, leaving 19 bases between them. The CDR3 sequence is CSAGVDGRGSYNEQFF. The CDR3 nucleotides are TGCAGTGCGGGGGTAGACGGGAGAGGTTCCTACAATGAGCAGTTCTTC.

At least ten counts were recorded for this clonotype. This chain links TRBV9 with TRBJ2-7; 12 nucleotides agree with TRBD2. The CDR3 loop spans 14 amino acids. J lost 4 bases, V lost 4 bases, and 3 bases had no gene match. Germline V gives CDR1 SGDLS, CDR2 YYNGEE. The CDR3 region is CASSPGLAGYEQYF. The CDR3, as DNA: TGTGCCAGCAGCCCAGGACTAGCGGGGTACGAGCAGTACTTC. Full variable domain (remainder filled in from reference TRBV9 and TRBJ2-7): DSGVTQTPKHLITATGQRVTLRCSPRSGDLSVYWYQQSLDQGLQFLIQYYNGEERAKGNILERFSAQQFPDLHSELNLSSLELGDSALYFCASSPGLAGYEQYFGPGTRLTVT.

V is TRBV2 and J is TRBJ1-4; TRBD1 is a possible D gene (5 bases). V lost 5 bases to trimming and J lost 6 bases, with 7 bases between them. CDR3 size: 12 residues. CDR1 and CDR2 (germline): SNHLY, FYNNEI. The CDR3 spells CASSQQDEKLFF. The CDR3 DNA follows: TGTGCCAGCAGTCAACAGGATGAAAAACTGTTTTTT. Together with reference TRBV2 and TRBJ1-4, the CDR3 gives the full variable domain: EPEVTQTPSHQVTQMGQEVILRCVPISNHLYFYWYRQILGQKVEFLVSFYNNEISEKSEIFDDQFSVERPDGSNFTLKIRSTKLEDSAMYFCASSQQDEKLFFGSGTQLSVL.

This clonotype was observed many times. V usage is TRBV11-2 and J usage is TRBJ1-2; the D gene is possibly TRBD1 (5 bases). The CDR3 spans 14 residues. Germline V gene lookup returns CDR1 SGHAT and CDR2 FQNNGV. V was cut by 0 bases and J by 5 bases, with 10 bases left in between. The CDR3 DNA reads as TGTGCCAGCAGCTTAGATGGCAGGGAATATGGCTACACCTTC. This translates into CASSLDGREYGYTF.

The V call is TRBV25-1, the J call TRBJ2-7; tentative D call: TRBD2 (6 bases). Trimming stripped 6 bases from V and 6 bases from J, with 15 bases between. The CDR3 has 13 residues. In germline, CDR1 is MGHDK, CDR2 SYGVNS. The CDR3 reads CASSLSGSGEQYF. CDR3 DNA sequence: TGTGCCAGCAGCTTAAGCGGGTCTGGCGAGCAGTACTTC.